The sequence of this T cell receptor beta chain was determined in a study of pediatric ulcerative colitis. About the research overall: Most patients had pancolitis, and two had left-sided colitis.

Germline V lookup: CDR1 KGHSH, CDR2 LQKENI. V lost 3 bases to trimming and J lost 1 base, with 13 bases between them. The CDR3 has 16 residues. The protocol was immunoSEQ multiplex PCR, while the TCRdb copy is restricted to in-frame clones and leaves out a portion. The profile covers around 64,000 clones, with approximately 87% appearing a single time and roughly 3% taken by the ten largest. The chain couples TRBV18 to TRBJ1-5; D is ambiguous. Sample: blood. The TCR originated in a boy aged 5-17 years with severe ulcerative colitis. The CDR3 DNA reads TGTGCCAGCTCACCCTTAAATTATGGCAGCAATCAGCCCCAGCATTTT. Residues: CASSPLNYGSNQPQHF.